Shown below are 30 T cell receptor beta chains from a single sample sequenced in a study of T cell repertoires in cytomegalovirus infection. These TCRs are of unknown antigen specificity. TCRdb analysed the reads with MiXCR anew, one entry per CDR3 protein. Of 650,000 to 850,000 distinct CDR3 sequences listed, almost 30% are singletons. This material consisted of cultured CD8+ T cells from PBMCs, taken from culture after CMV antigen stimulation. Every receptor here comes from a human donor in good health (CMV status not recorded). Some clones in this sample may be carry-over from other donors' samples.

This clonotype was counted between two and nine times. The J gene is TRBJ2-2, the V gene TRBV6-6; D not resolved. V was clipped by 5 bases and J by 5 bases, with 12 bases between them. The CDR3 contains 14 residues. CDR1 and CDR2 from the germline V gene are MNHNY and SVGAGI (reference sequence). CDR3 residues: CASSHSGGTGELFF. CDR3 DNA sequence: TGTGCCAGCAGTCATTCCGGTGGGACCGGGGAGCTGTTTTTT.

In its sample, this clonotype was seen many times. This chain joins TRBV7-8 and TRBJ2-7; 8 nucleotides match TRBD1. The CDR3 is 15 residues long. Germline CDR1 and CDR2: SGHVS and FQNEAQ. Germline trimming cut 1 base from V and 1 base from J; bases unmatched to any gene: 3. CDR3 sequence: CASSLEGQVSYEQYF. CDR3 nucleotides: TGTGCCAGCAGCTTAGAGGGACAGGTTTCCTACGAGCAGTACTTC. The full variable domain, with the rest looked up from reference TRBV7-8 and TRBJ2-7, is GAGVSQSPRYKVAKRGQDVALRCDPISGHVSLFWYQQALGQGPEFLTYFQNEAQLDKSGLPSDRFFAERPEGSVSTLKIQRTQQEDSAVYLCASSLEGQVSYEQYFGPGTRLTVT.

The V and J genes are TRBV5-4 and TRBJ2-3, with 13 bases lining up with TRBD2. Looked up from germline, CDR1 is SGHNT and CDR2 is YYREEE (reference sequence). This CDR3 is built from 16 residues. V lost 6 bases to trimming and J lost 0 bases; unmatched junction nucleotides: 4. This CDR3 is CASIRTSGGSTDTQYF. In nucleotides, the CDR3 is TGTGCCAGCATCCGGACTAGCGGGGGAAGCACAGATACGCAGTATTTT. Filled out from reference TRBV5-4 and TRBJ2-3, the complete variable domain reads ETGVTQSPTHLIKTRGQQVTLRCSSQSGHNTVSWYQQALGQGPQFIFQYYREEENGRGNFPPRFSGLQFPNYSSELNVNALELDDSALYLCASIRTSGGSTDTQYFGPGTRLTVL.

This clonotype showed up many times. The V gene is TRBV24-1, the J gene TRBJ2-2; D not resolved. The CDR3 totals 16 residues. Germline CDR1 reads KGHDR; CDR2 reads SFDVKD. The V gene lost 4 bases and the J gene lost 0 bases, with 11 bases spanning the gap. CDR3 sequence reads: CATSEHAYSNTGELFF. In DNA form, the CDR3 reads TGTGCCACCAGTGAGCACGCTTACTCGAACACCGGGGAGCTGTTTTTT.

The J gene is TRBJ2-3, the V gene TRBV24-1; no firm D call. Germline CDR1 and CDR2: KGHDR and SFDVKD. The CDR3 totals 12 residues. Trimming removed 3 bases from V and 6 bases from J, with 6 bases in between. In nucleotides, the CDR3 is TGTGCCACCAGTGATCCCCTGGATACGCAGTATTTT. This translates into CATSDPLDTQYF.

The chain links TRBV28 to TRBJ2-3, with 9 bases that match TRBD2. The CDR3 runs 17 residues. Germline CDR1 MDHEN, CDR2 SYDVKM. With 6 bases clipped from V and 1 base from J, the junction kept 11 bases outside the gene matches. CDR3: CASSGPPRGGGTDTQYF. CDR3 bases: TGTGCCAGCAGCGGCCCGCCGCGGGGGGGAGGCACAGATACGCAGTATTTT.

The CDR3 loop is CAIGSNTEAFF. The CDR3, as DNA: TGTGCCATCGGTTCGAACACTGAAGCTTTCTTT. The gene calls are TRBV10-3 and TRBJ1-1, with D hard to call. The V end lost 8 bases, the J end lost 1 base, and 5 bases lay between the germline ends. The germline V gene encodes CDR1 ENHRY and CDR2 SYGVKD. The CDR3 is 11 residues long.

The rearrangement links TRBV7-6 to TRBJ1-5; D unclear. The ends were cut back, 1 base at V and 3 bases at J, with 10 bases in the middle. Looked up from germline, CDR1 is SGHVS and CDR2 is FNYEAQ. CDR3 length: 15 residues. The CDR3 sequence: CASSLGNTFNQPQHF. The CDR3, as DNA: TGTGCCAGCAGCTTAGGGAACACTTTCAATCAGCCCCAGCATTTT. The whole variable domain, filled in from reference TRBV7-6 and TRBJ1-5, reads GAGVSQSPRYKVTKRGQDVALRCDPISGHVSLYWYRQALGQGPEFLTYFNYEAQQDKSGLPNDRFSAERPEGSISTLTIQRTEQRDSAMYRCASSLGNTFNQPQHFGDGTRLSIL.

This clonotype was detected ten times or more. The chain recombines TRBV7-8 with TRBJ1-4; D is possibly TRBD1 (6 bases). This CDR3 contains 17 residues. The ends were cut back, 5 bases at V and 6 bases at J, with 22 bases in the middle. Germline CDR1 SGHVS, CDR2 FQNEAQ. Here the CDR3 reads CASSPLGGHLSHEKLFF. The DNA for the CDR3 is TGTGCCAGCAGCCCACTAGGGGGGCATTTGAGCCATGAAAAACTGTTTTTT.

This clonotype was counted many times. The chain carries TRBV7-8 and TRBJ2-1, with 10 positions matching TRBD1. The J segment lost 3 bases and the V segment lost 0 bases, leaving 2 bases of the junction unmatched. Looked up from germline, CDR1 is SGHVS and CDR2 is FQNEAQ. CDR3 length equals 16 residues. The CDR3 DNA follows: TGTGCCAGCAGCTTAGCGGGACAGGGGTTCTACAATGAGCAGTTCTTC. Translating it yields CASSLAGQGFYNEQFF.

This clonotype was seen ten or more times. This sequence joins TRBV7-2 and TRBJ2-3; tentatively, D is TRBD1 or TRBD2 (5 bases each). This CDR3 is built from 14 residues. V was pared by 4 bases and J by 4 bases, with 12 bases between. Germline CDR1 reads SGHTA; CDR2 reads FQGNSA. The CDR3 region is CASSSLLGADTQYF. In nucleotides, the CDR3 is TGTGCCAGCAGCTCTCTCCTGGGGGCAGATACGCAGTATTTT.

This clonotype was recorded many times. V gene TRBV7-6 combines with J gene TRBJ2-1; TRBD1 matches 8 bases. V was clipped by 2 bases and J by 4 bases; unmatched bases: 4. This CDR3 contains 15 residues. The germline V gene encodes CDR1 SGHVS and CDR2 FNYEAQ. CDR3 nucleotides: TGTGCCAGCAGCTTACAGGGGGCGGGTTACAATGAGCAGTTCTTC. Protein: CASSLQGAGYNEQFF.

CDR3: CASSEPGLYSNQPQHF. The CDR3 DNA reads TGTGCCAGCAGTGAACCGGGACTCTATAGCAATCAGCCCCAGCATTTT. This rearrangement joins TRBV12-3 or TRBV12-4 to TRBJ1-5; tentatively, D is TRBD1 (5 bases). The CDR3 length is 16 residues. V lost 5 bases and J lost 0, with 14 bases in between.

This clonotype was observed many times. The chain recombines TRBV12-3 or TRBV12-4 with TRBJ1-2; TRBD1 aligns across 9 bases. The CDR3 is made up of 15 amino acids. V was pared by 6 bases and J by 6 bases, with 11 bases of the junction left unmatched. CDR3 in DNA: TGTGCCAGCAGAAACTCCGGGACAGGGACAAATGGCTACACCTTC. Protein sequence: CASRNSGTGTNGYTF.

This clonotype was detected many times. The gene calls are TRBV7-2 and TRBJ2-7, with 9 bases that match TRBD1. With V trimmed by 2 bases and J by 2 bases, 4 bases remained unmatched. The CDR3 covers 15 residues. The germline gives CDR1 SGHTA, CDR2 FQGNSA. The CDR3 sequence: CASSLRDRVPYEQYF. CDR3 sequence (DNA): TGTGCCAGCAGCTTACGGGACAGGGTTCCCTACGAGCAGTACTTC. The variable domain in full, completed from reference TRBV7-2 and TRBJ2-7, reads GAGVSQSPSNKVTEKGKDVELRCDPISGHTALYWYRQSLGQGLEFLIYFQGNSAPDKSGLPSDRFSAERTGGSVSTLTIQRTQQEDSAVYLCASSLRDRVPYEQYFGPGTRLTVT.

This rearrangement joins TRBV9 to TRBJ2-5; 7 nucleotides agree with TRBD2. The length of the CDR3 is 15 residues. V trimming: 0 bases; J trimming: 4 bases; junction bases outside the gene matches: 6. Germline V gene sequence: CDR1 SGDLS, CDR2 YYNGEE. The CDR3 sequence: CASSVGTSVRETQYF. CDR3 DNA: TGTGCCAGCAGCGTAGGAACTAGCGTTCGAGAGACCCAGTACTTC.

This clonotype has a count of ten or more. This rearrangement joins TRBV7-2 to TRBJ1-3, with a possible D match to TRBD1 (6 bases). The V and J ends lost 5 bases and 2 bases respectively, with 10 bases between them. Germline V CDR1 and CDR2: SGHTA, FQGNSA. The CDR3 has 14 amino acids. The CDR3 bases are TGTGCCAGCAGCCTTAAGGGGGCTGGAAACACCATATATTTT. This translates into CASSLKGAGNTIYF.

This clonotype has a count of ten or more. The rearrangement links TRBV19 to TRBJ1-1, with a possible D match to TRBD1 (6 bases). V was pared by 1 base and J by 4 bases, with 10 bases between. Germline loops: CDR1 LNHDA, CDR2 SQIVND (reference sequence). The length of the CDR3 is 14 residues. The CDR3 is CASSIVGGGTEAFF. The CDR3 coding sequence is TGTGCCAGTAGTATAGTCGGAGGGGGCACTGAAGCTTTCTTT.

This clonotype was counted ten times or more. The V and J genes are TRBV7-9 and TRBJ2-5; D ambiguous. The V end lost 5 bases, the J end lost 1 base, and 17 bases lay between the germline ends. The CDR3 length is 16 residues. The germline gives CDR1 SEHNR, CDR2 FQNEAQ (reference sequence). The CDR3 DNA reads TGTGCCAGCAGCCGTTTTTGGACGGAGACCCAAGAGACCCAGTACTTC. Its translation: CASSRFWTETQETQYF.

This clonotype has only a few counts. The chain links TRBV6-2 or TRBV6-3 to TRBJ2-1, with D unresolved. This CDR3 has 14 amino acids. Trimming removed 1 base at V and 5 bases at J, with 9 bases between. Germline CDR1 is MNHEY and CDR2 is SVGEGT. CDR3 residues: CASSYLNRNNEQFF. In DNA, the CDR3 is TGTGCCAGCAGTTACTTGAACAGAAACAATGAGCAGTTCTTC.

The chain joins TRBV20-1 to TRBJ1-4; D ambiguous. The germline V gene has CDR1 DFQATT and CDR2 SNEGSKA (reference sequence). V gave up 1 base and J gave up 8 bases, with 23 bases separating them. The CDR3 length is 17 residues. The CDR3 bases are TGCAGTGCTAGAGTGAATGGCCCCGGGGATAGGAGCGAAAAACTGTTTTTT. Translation gives CSARVNGPGDRSEKLFF.

The table lists this clonotype with a count of one. V is TRBV7-9 and J is TRBJ1-2, with D possibly being TRBD1 (5 bases). The CDR3 sequence is 14 residues long. The V end was cut by 5 bases, the J end by 3 bases, with 13 bases between. Germline V gives CDR1 SEHNR, CDR2 FQNEAQ (reference sequence). This CDR3 reads CASSPQGIHYGYTF. DNA of the CDR3: TGTGCCAGCAGCCCCCAGGGTATTCACTATGGCTACACCTTC.

In this sample, this clonotype turned up a few times. The chain joins TRBV7-9 to TRBJ2-2; the match to TRBD2 covers 7 bases. V dropped 5 bases and J dropped 2; count of bases not matched to a gene: 14. Looked up from germline, CDR1 is SEHNR and CDR2 is FQNEAQ (reference sequence). This CDR3 is 18 amino acids long. The CDR3 loop reads CASSPPSGRRINTGELFF. As DNA, the CDR3 is TGTGCCAGCAGCCCACCTAGCGGACGGAGAATCAACACCGGGGAGCTGTTTTTT.

This clonotype was detected many times. This chain joins TRBV7-3 and TRBJ1-1; weak D call: TRBD1 (6 bases). Looked up from germline, CDR1 is SGHTA and CDR2 is FQGTGA. The V end was cut by 5 bases, the J end by 1 base, with 17 bases between. The CDR3 sequence is 16 residues long. CDR3 sequence (DNA): TGTGCCAGCAGCCCCCGCCCGCTGACAGGGAACACTGAAGCTTTCTTT. Translating it yields CASSPRPLTGNTEAFF.

About this clonotype itself: A read error is possible here, since a much larger clone lies one base away. The gene calls are TRBV7-2 and TRBJ1-2; TRBD1 is a possible D gene (5 bases). This CDR3 region has 15 residues. V was trimmed by 3 bases and J by 3 bases, leaving 14 bases between them. The germline V gene encodes CDR1 SGHTA and CDR2 FQGNSA. CDR3 sequence reads: CASSFRTWGDYGYTF. CDR3 bases: TGTGCCAGCAGCTTCAGGACATGGGGAGACTATGGCTACACCTTC.

The rearrangement joins TRBV28 to TRBJ2-3; 10 nucleotides line up with TRBD2. The CDR3 length is 17 residues. CDR1 and CDR2 (germline): MDHEN, SYDVKM. Unmatched junction bases numbered 14, after V lost 7 bases and J lost 4 bases. As DNA, the CDR3 is TGTGCCAGCACTTCAACGATGAGCGGGGGGGTTTCAGATACGCAGTATTTT. This gives the protein CASTSTMSGGVSDTQYF.

The chain has TRBV20-1 and TRBJ1-1; D remains unclear. Deletions cut 2 bases from V and 0 bases from J, with 13 bases between. Germline V gives CDR1 DFQATT, CDR2 SNEGSKA (reference sequence). This CDR3 is 15 amino acids long. CDR3: CSARSWRTLNTEAFF. In DNA form, the CDR3 reads TGCAGTGCTAGATCCTGGCGCACGTTGAACACTGAAGCTTTCTTT.

The genes are TRBV6-8 and TRBJ2-2; tentative D call: TRBD1 (5 bases). The germline V gene encodes CDR1 MNHGY and CDR2 SAAAGT. Trimming cost V 0 bases and J 8 bases, with 10 bases left between them. This CDR3 has 14 residues. The CDR3 region is CASSYSITGGELFF. In DNA, the CDR3 is TGTGCCAGCAGTTACTCTATAACAGGAGGGGAGCTGTTTTTT.

This clonotype was detected many times. V is TRBV7-6 and J is TRBJ2-3; D is perhaps TRBD1 or TRBD2 (5 bases each). The CDR3 runs 15 residues. CDR1 is SGHVS and CDR2 is FNYEAQ in the germline V gene. V was clipped by 5 bases and J by 3 bases, with 15 bases between them. In DNA, the CDR3 is TGTGCCAGCAGCCCCACGAGGGGTCGGACAGATACGCAGTATTTT. Amino acids: CASSPTRGRTDTQYF.

This clonotype was counted many times. This sequence joins TRBV27 and TRBJ2-7, with D perhaps matching TRBD1 (6 bases). Germline V lookup: CDR1 MNHEY, CDR2 SMNVEV (reference sequence). V dropped 4 bases and J dropped 0 bases, with 13 bases sitting between them. CDR3 length equals 15 residues. CDR3 coding DNA: TGTGCCAGCAGTTCGAGGGGACACTCCTCCTACGAGCAGTACTTC. Amino acid sequence: CASSSRGHSSYEQYF.